Sequencing of this T cell receptor beta chain was carried out in a study of post-analysis software for immune sequencing data (dated by TCRdb to about 2015). Regarding the research as a whole: Recorded disease courses included relapsing-remitting, secondary progressive and progressive-relapsing multiple sclerosis, with some patients lacking subtype annotation. A subset of samples was prepared in parallel using single-end sample barcoding, then pooled and co-amplified after Illumina adapter ligation. The patient repertoires were set against 11 previously published healthy control repertoires from donors whose ages ranged from roughly 6 to 26 years. General conclusions and limits of the study: Direct clustering with F measure showed strong co-clustering of samples prepared in the same batch, prompting a batch-effect correction. The control group was slightly older than the multiple sclerosis patient group. Compared with controls, multiple sclerosis patients had significantly lower normalized Chao1 diversity, a finding suggesting substantial peripheral T-cell clonal expansion. Roughly 5 TRBV segments, including TRBV5-6, TRBV5-1 and TRBV20-1, were significantly more frequent in patients than controls.

Comments on this clonotype: Its antigen remains unidentified. No clone much larger than this one lies a single base away; base qualities are absent.

CDR1 and CDR2, looked up from the germline V gene (reference sequence), are SEHNR and FQNEAQ. V is trimmed back by 11 bases and J by 1 base, and the junction contains 8 bases that no gene match accounts for. Counted from cysteine to phenylalanine, this CDR3 has 14 amino acids. The sequence is cut down to CDR3 DNA, 42 bases in frame from base 1. The library relied on PCR. The listed sequencing device is Illumina HiSeq 2500. To reduce PCR and sequencing biases, unique molecular identifiers were incorporated into the TCR beta cDNA libraries. Roughly 500,000 cDNA molecules were obtained for every 1 to 10 million input T cells, so each molecule roughly corresponded to one T cell. Patient libraries were prepared and sequenced with the same protocol used for the earlier healthy control dataset. Samples belonging to the same batch were prepared together, multiplexed and sequenced on a shared HiSeq lane. In the paper's pipeline: MIGEC was used to process the raw barcoded reads, and molecular identifier groups with only a single read were discarded before consensus assembly and CDR3 extraction. VDJtools was used for post-analysis of the clonotype tables, with diversity normalized by down-sampling every dataset to the smallest sample size. To correct batch-related cross-sample contamination, repertoire overlap clustering matched CDR3 amino acid sequences but not nucleotide sequences. TCRdb cleaned the public reads at Q25 with fastp, built clones with MiXCR and kept in-frame beta chains. Every CDR3 protein is listed once, alongside the most common genes and DNA of its rows. V and J calls and clone size were set by TCRdb, not the authors. The sample table shows some 700,000 distinct CDR3 sequences, and 55% to 70% are seen once. The ten largest account for 11% of the sample.

To demonstrate the VDJtools post-analysis software, TCR beta repertoires were profiled from the peripheral blood of about 13 young patients with multiple sclerosis. The patients with multiple sclerosis were children and adolescents between about 6 and 17 years of age. The origin of this receptor is a girl aged 2 to 10 with multiple sclerosis. Recombination joined TRBV7-9 with TRBJ1-2; TRBD1 matches 9 bases in the middle. Sequencing used blood. In nucleotides, the sequence is TGTGCCCTGCTCCGACAGGGGGATAACTATGGCTACACCTTC. This encodes CALLRQGDNYGYTF.